The 22 T cell receptor beta chains listed next were all sequenced from one sample in a study of cytomegalovirus exposure and HLA in healthy donors (dated 2017 in TCRdb). The library was prepared using the immunoSEQ multiplex PCR assay. The multiplex PCR relied on a mix of 60 forward primers for TCR Vbeta segments and 13 reverse primers for TCR Jbeta segments. This is the immuneACCESS table as TCRdb keeps it, with only in-frame sequences that have V and J called. A part of the clones is gone; compared with another copy, unresolved V genes explain less than half, and the rest is unexplained. Present in this sample are fewer than 90,000 clones, roughly three quarters of which were seen just once. The top ten clonotypes cover 1.4% of the sample. What was sequenced was PBMCs. The source of these receptors is a male donor in good health and CMV-seronegative.

This chain joins TRBV28 and TRBJ2-3; 7 bases are shared with TRBD2. This CDR3 has 19 amino acids. Unmatched junction bases numbered 16, after V lost 0 bases and J lost 4 bases. The germline V gene has CDR1 MDHEN and CDR2 SYDVKM. The CDR3 coding sequence is TGTGCCAGCAGTTTATGCAGCCCGGGGGGTCCTCTCTGGGCAGATACGCAGTATTTT. Its translation is CASSLCSPGGPLWADTQYF.

The count of this clone is one. V and J are TRBV28 and TRBJ1-2, with 9 bases identical to TRBD1. The CDR3 length is 17 residues. The trim removed 6 bases at V and 8 bases at J, leaving 19 bases unmatched. CDR1 and CDR2 (germline): MDHEN, SYDVKM. CDR3 region: CASSLPGTAGQGNGYTF. CDR3 nucleotides: TGTGCCAGCAGCTTACCAGGGACGGCCGGACAGGGGAACGGCTACACCTTC.

CDR3 residues: CASSQRTGSNSPLHF. As DNA, the CDR3 is TGCGCCAGCAGCCAGAGGACAGGGAGCAATTCACCCCTCCACTTT. This chain connects TRBV4-3 to TRBJ1-6; 8 bases align to TRBD1. Germline lookup yields CDR1 LGHNA and CDR2 YSLEER. V was clipped by 3 bases and J by 7 bases; unmatched bases: 5. The length of the CDR3 is 15 residues.

The chain joins TRBV5-6 to TRBJ1-1; 7 bases fit TRBD1. V shed 0 bases and J 6 bases; nucleotides not matched to a gene: 5. The length of the CDR3 is 14 residues. Germline loops: CDR1 SGHDT, CDR2 YYEEEE. The CDR3 is CASSLVQGGPEAFF. CDR3 sequence (DNA): TGTGCCAGCAGCTTGGTGCAGGGGGGCCCTGAAGCTTTCTTT. Filled out from reference TRBV5-6 and TRBJ1-1, the complete variable domain reads DAGVTQSPTHLIKTRGQQVTLRCSPKSGHDTVSWYQQALGQGPQFIFQYYEEEERQRGNFPDRFSGHQFPNYSSELNVNALLLGDSALYLCASSLVQGGPEAFFGQGTRLTVV.

The chain carries TRBV6-5 and TRBJ2-7; 8 nucleotides line up with TRBD1. After removal of 6 bases from V and 5 bases from J, the junction contained 12 bases not matched to a gene. Germline V lookup: CDR1 MNHEY, CDR2 SVGAGI. The CDR3 spans 15 residues. The CDR3 region has the DNA TGTGCCAGCAGCCGCGCGACAGGGGATTCAGACGAGCAGTACTTC. This codes for CASSRATGDSDEQYF.

The rearrangement links TRBV6-1 to TRBJ1-6, with a possible D match to TRBD1 (6 bases). Germline loops: CDR1 MNHNS, CDR2 SASEGT. V was shortened by 6 bases and J by 7 bases, with 10 bases between the two germline ends. The CDR3 sequence is 13 residues long. CDR3 nucleotides: TGTGCCAGCAGGATGCAGGGGAATTCACCCCTCCACTTT. This encodes CASRMQGNSPLHF.

The genes are TRBV18 and TRBJ2-7; perhaps TRBD1 as D (5 bases). CDR1 KGHSH and CDR2 LQKENI come from the germline V gene. Trimming left V 5 bases short and J 6 bases short, with 14 bases between. The CDR3 has 13 amino acids. CDR3 amino acids: CASSSKGPGEQYF. The CDR3 DNA is TGTGCCAGCTCATCCAAGGGGCCCGGCGAGCAGTACTTC.

CDR3: CASSQDFTSGNEQYF. The CDR3 nucleotides read TGCGCCAGCAGCCAAGATTTTACTAGCGGGAACGAGCAGTACTTC. V is TRBV4-1 and J is TRBJ2-7; 10 nucleotides agree with TRBD2. J was trimmed by 5 bases and V by 0 bases; bases with no gene match: 4. This CDR3 is 15 amino acids long. Germline-derived CDR1 and CDR2 are MGHRA and YSYEKL.

As to this clone: A junction boundary mismatches the germline segment, possibly from a read error. This chain links TRBV27 with TRBJ2-7; possibly TRBD1 for D (6 bases). This CDR3 contains 15 residues. Germline V gives CDR1 MNHEY, CDR2 SMNVEV (reference sequence). Written as DNA, the CDR3 is TGTGTCAGCAGTTTATCAGGGGCTAGCTCCTACGAGCAGTACTTC. Its protein product is CVSSLSGASSYEQYF.

This sequence joins TRBV19 and TRBJ1-5, with a weak D call TRBD1 (5 bases). Germline CDR1 reads LNHDA; CDR2 reads SQIVND (reference sequence). Trimming stripped 5 bases from V and 5 bases from J, with 31 bases between. The CDR3 loop spans 20 amino acids. The CDR3 protein is CASSGYRLSSVIRDYQPQHF. The CDR3 DNA is TGTGCCAGTAGTGGATACAGGTTGTCGAGCGTTATAAGGGATTATCAGCCCCAGCATTTT.

V is TRBV18 and J is TRBJ1-5; D uncertain. Germline CDR1 is KGHSH and CDR2 is LQKENI. Trimming stripped 2 bases from V and 3 bases from J, with 8 bases between. The CDR3 is 14 residues long. The chain's CDR3 is CASSPGVANQPQHF. CDR3 nucleotide sequence: TGTGCCAGCTCACCAGGAGTCGCCAATCAGCCCCAGCATTTT.

This chain joins TRBV27 and TRBJ2-1; D is ambiguous. The V end lost 6 bases, the J end lost 0 bases, and 15 bases lay between the germline ends. The CDR3 totals 16 residues. CDR1 is MNHEY and CDR2 is SMNVEV in the germline V gene (reference sequence). In DNA, the CDR3 is TGTGCCAGCAGCCCGCGCGGTTTAAGCTCCTACAATGAGCAGTTCTTC. Amino acid sequence: CASSPRGLSSYNEQFF.

The rearrangement joins TRBV9 to TRBJ1-2; D uncertain. The CDR3 spans 17 residues. Trimming pared 3 bases from V and 0 bases from J, leaving 18 bases between. Germline lookup yields CDR1 SGDLS and CDR2 YYNGEE. CDR3 region: CASSGRGVEDPNYGYTF. CDR3 sequence (DNA): TGTGCCAGCAGCGGAAGAGGTGTGGAGGACCCTAACTATGGCTACACCTTC.

This clone is a singleton in its sample. The chain carries TRBV25-1 and TRBJ2-7, with D possibly TRBD2 on 5 matching bases. Trimming cost V 4 bases and J 2 bases, with 9 bases left between them. Germline V gene data show CDR1 as MGHDK and CDR2 as SYGVNS. The CDR3 sequence is 13 residues long. This chain's CDR3 is CASSGPEAYEQYF. Here the CDR3 DNA reads TGTGCCAGCAGTGGACCGGAGGCCTACGAGCAGTACTTC.

The rearrangement links TRBV5-1 to TRBJ1-2; D possibly corresponds to TRBD1 (5 bases). Germline V CDR1 and CDR2: SGHRS, YFSETQ. CDR3 length: 13 residues. V was clipped by 1 base and J by 4 bases, with 8 bases between them. The CDR3 protein is CASSLNGGYGYTF. The CDR3 DNA reads TGCGCCAGCAGCTTGAACGGGGGCTATGGCTACACCTTC.

This clone was counted between two and nine times. J is TRBJ2-1 and V is TRBV15, with 12 bases aligning to TRBD2. Per the germline V gene, CDR1 is LNHNV and CDR2 is YYDKDF (reference sequence). The length of the CDR3 is 16 residues. Trimming at V came to 3 bases and at J to 3 bases, leaving 3 bases not matched to a gene. CDR3 bases: TGTGCCACCAGCAGGTGGACTAGCGGGAACTACAATGAGCAGTTCTTC. Encoded protein: CATSRWTSGNYNEQFF. Together with reference TRBV15 and TRBJ2-1, the CDR3 gives the full variable domain: DAMVIQNPRYQVTQFGKPVTLSCSQTLNHNVMYWYQQKSSQAPKLLFHYYDKDFNNEADTPDNFQSRRPNTSFCFLDIRSPGLGDTAMYLCATSRWTSGNYNEQFFGPGTRLTVL.

CDR3 in DNA: TGTGCCAGCAGCTTCACGCCTTCACTGAGCTACACCTTC. Translation: CASSFTPSLSYTF. The chain is built from TRBV13 and TRBJ1-2; D call uncertain. This CDR3 region has 13 residues. In germline, CDR1 is PRHDT, CDR2 FYEKMQ (reference sequence). V was trimmed by 3 bases and J by 9 bases, leaving 14 bases between them.

J is TRBJ2-2 and V is TRBV5-1, with TRBD2 matching over 7 bases. Losses at the gene ends were 3 bases for V and 3 bases for J; bases not matched to a gene: 5. Germline V gene data show CDR1 as SGHRS and CDR2 as YFSETQ. CDR3 length: 15 residues. The CDR3 loop is CASSSQGGDTGELFF. CDR3 coding DNA: TGCGCCAGCAGCTCGCAGGGAGGGGACACCGGGGAGCTGTTTTTT.

A few counts support this clone. In DNA, the CDR3 is TGTGCCAGCAGCTTCTCCGGGACAGGGTTAACCGGGGAGCTGTTTTTT. Protein sequence: CASSFSGTGLTGELFF. J is TRBJ2-2 and V is TRBV5-5, with TRBD1 matching 9 bases. With 2 bases clipped from V and 5 bases from J, the junction kept 7 bases outside the gene matches. CDR1 and CDR2 (germline): SGHKS, YYEKEE (reference sequence). The CDR3 loop spans 16 amino acids.

This rearrangement joins TRBV25-1 to TRBJ1-2; D gene uncertain. This CDR3 region has 11 residues. Germline V gene lookup returns CDR1 MGHDK and CDR2 SYGVNS. The V gene lost 3 bases and the J gene lost 8 bases, with 7 bases spanning the gap. CDR3: CASSDTRGYTF. The CDR3, as DNA: TGTGCCAGCAGTGATACGCGGGGCTACACCTTC.

The J gene is TRBJ2-5, the V gene TRBV5-1, with unresolved D. The CDR3 length is 12 residues. CDR1 and CDR2 from the germline V gene are SGHRS and YFSETQ. The V and J ends lost 3 bases and 2 bases respectively, with 5 bases between them. CDR3 sequence (DNA): TGCGCCAGCAGCTCTCCTCAAGAGACCCAGTACTTC. It encodes CASSSPQETQYF.

The chain has TRBV6-5 and TRBJ2-7; TRBD1 aligns across 10 bases. This CDR3 region has 15 residues. V dropped 6 bases and J dropped 3; count of bases not matched to a gene: 8. CDR1 is MNHEY and CDR2 is SVGAGI in the germline V gene. The CDR3 here is CASSPGQGDVYEQYF. For the CDR3, the DNA is TGTGCCAGCAGCCCCGGACAGGGGGATGTCTACGAGCAGTACTTC.